Presented here are 23 T cell receptor beta chains from one specimen sequenced in a study of graft-versus-host responses after intestinal transplantation. Intraepithelial and lamina propria lymphocytes were isolated from graft specimens. Sequencing used immunoSEQ multiplex PCR; TCRdb keeps in-frame clones, though not all of them. Here the sample spans about 37,000 clones, approximately 90% being singletons. Here the sequenced sample was ileum tissue, taken around 200 days after intestinal transplant. These receptor sequences come from a human patient who received an intestinal transplant, so some T cells may come from the graft donor.

V gene TRBV28 combines with J gene TRBJ1-2; D gene unclear. CDR1 and CDR2 from the germline V gene are MDHEN and SYDVKM. V lost 10 bases, J lost 7 bases, and 19 bases lay in between. The CDR3 runs 13 residues. The CDR3 loop reads CATMPTPERGYTF. The CDR3 nucleotides are TGTGCCACCATGCCGACGCCCGAGCGTGGCTACACCTTC.

V is TRBV27 and J is TRBJ2-7; a possible D gene is TRBD2 (7 bases). From germline, CDR1 is MNHEY and CDR2 SMNVEV (reference sequence). V dropped 4 bases and J dropped 1 base, with 20 bases sitting between them. This CDR3 is built from 17 residues. CDR3 amino acids: CASSSALGGLRSYEQYF. In DNA, the CDR3 is TGTGCCAGCAGTTCTGCCTTGGGGGGGCTGAGGTCCTACGAGCAGTACTTC.

The J gene is TRBJ1-2, the V gene TRBV28, with D tentatively TRBD1 (5 bases). Germline lookup yields CDR1 MDHEN and CDR2 SYDVKM. This CDR3 comprises 13 residues. V lost 5 bases and J 8 bases, leaving 15 bases between the germline ends. The CDR3 region is CASSLGTTMGYTF. The CDR3 DNA follows: TGTGCCAGCAGTCTGGGGACGACTATGGGCTACACCTTC.

This sequence joins TRBV5-1 and TRBJ2-5; D is undetermined. The J call may be in error: the DNA end matches TRBJ2-7 better. Germline lookup yields CDR1 SGHRS and CDR2 YFSETQ. The CDR3 is 13 amino acids. The CDR3 is CASSLLSSYEQYF. The CDR3 DNA reads TGCGCCAGCAGCTTGCTGAGCTCCTACGAGCAGTACTTC.

This clone showed up just a few times. The V and J genes are TRBV11-2 and TRBJ1-4; D perhaps matches TRBD1 (5 bases). CDR1 is SGHAT and CDR2 is FQNNGV in the germline V gene. The CDR3 sequence is 15 residues long. V was cut by 1 base and J by 7 bases, with 13 bases left in between. The CDR3 region has the DNA TGTGCCAGCAGCTTAGTTTCCGGGCAGGGTGAAAAACTGTTTTTT. Protein sequence: CASSLVSGQGEKLFF.

V usage is TRBV2 and J usage is TRBJ2-6; perhaps TRBD1 as D (5 bases). V was pared by 2 bases and J by 4 bases, with 9 bases between. CDR1 and CDR2 (germline): SNHLY, FYNNEI. The CDR3 sequence is 15 residues long. The CDR3 DNA reads TGTGCCAGCAGTGAACAGGGTCCCGGGGCCAACGTCCTGACTTTC. It specifies CASSEQGPGANVLTF. Based on the CDR3 plus reference TRBV2 and TRBJ2-6, the full variable domain is EPEVTQTPSHQVTQMGQEVILRCVPISNHLYFYWYRQILGQKVEFLVSFYNNEISEKSEIFDDQFSVERPDGSNFTLKIRSTKLEDSAMYFCASSEQGPGANVLTFGAGSRLTVL.

J is TRBJ2-5 and V is TRBV25-1; no clear D. The CDR3 runs 13 residues. V was clipped by 7 bases and J by 0 bases, with 9 bases between them. CDR1 and CDR2 (germline): MGHDK, SYGVNS. The CDR3 reads CASTSVDQETQYF. In DNA, the CDR3 is TGTGCCAGCACCTCGGTGGACCAAGAGACCCAGTACTTC. The variable domain in full, completed from reference TRBV25-1 and TRBJ2-5, reads EADIYQTPRYLVIGTGKKITLECSQTMGHDKMYWYQQDPGMELHLIHYSYGVNSTEKGDLSSESTVSRIRTEHFPLTLESARPSHTSQYLCASTSVDQETQYFGPGTRLLVL.

The chain is built from TRBV11-3 and TRBJ1-1; maybe TRBD1 (5 bases). Germline V lookup: CDR1 SGHNT, CDR2 YENEEA. This CDR3 contains 14 residues. The germline V and J ends were trimmed by 1 base and 2 bases, with 8 bases remaining between them. CDR3 DNA: TGTGCCAGCAGCTTAGGGGGCGTAAACACTGAAGCTTTCTTT. It is translated as CASSLGGVNTEAFF.

This clone was counted once. This rearrangement joins TRBV28 to TRBJ2-7; 10 positions match TRBD1. The CDR3 is 14 residues long. The germline CDR1 and CDR2 sequences are MDHEN and SYDVKM. V shed 6 bases, J shed 3 bases, and the junction held 5 bases outside the gene matches. The CDR3 spells CASSYGQGGYEQYF. The CDR3 DNA reads TGTGCCAGCAGCTATGGACAGGGGGGCTACGAGCAGTACTTC.

V is TRBV7-6 and J is TRBJ2-5, with D tentatively TRBD2 (5 bases). The CDR3 is 15 amino acids. With 1 base removed from V and 4 bases from J, the gap between germline ends came to 13 bases. The germline V gene encodes CDR1 SGHVS and CDR2 FNYEAQ. CDR3 bases: TGTGCCAGCAGCTTAGTTTGGGCTAGCCGAGAGACCCAGTACTTC. Residues: CASSLVWASRETQYF.

This clone was seen more than once but under ten times. V usage is TRBV27 and J usage is TRBJ2-1; D is uncertain. V was pared by 0 bases and J by 3 bases, with 3 bases between. The CDR3 has 13 residues. In germline, CDR1 is MNHEY, CDR2 SMNVEV (reference sequence). CDR3 sequence (DNA): TGTGCCAGCAGTTTATCACGCTACAATGAGCAGTTCTTC. It encodes CASSLSRYNEQFF.

The chain employs TRBV7-2 and TRBJ1-2; tentative D call: TRBD1 (6 bases). Germline assignment: CDR1 SGHTA and CDR2 FQGNSA. The V end was cut by 5 bases, the J end by 2 bases, with 15 bases between. The CDR3 spans 15 residues. The chain's CDR3 is CASSDTLGGNYGYTF. CDR3 in DNA: TGTGCCAGCAGCGACACTCTCGGGGGCAACTATGGCTACACCTTC.

The chain recombines TRBV2 with TRBJ1-5; D may be TRBD1 (6 bases). The germline CDR1 and CDR2 sequences are SNHLY and FYNNEI. The CDR3 extends over 14 amino acids. V was clipped by 3 bases and J by 5 bases, with 11 bases between them. CDR3 in DNA: TGTGCCAGCAGTGAGGGGGACACTGATCAGCCCCAGCATTTT. Translating it yields CASSEGDTDQPQHF.

The chain joins TRBV18 to TRBJ2-7; D gene unclear. The germline CDR1 and CDR2 sequences are KGHSH and LQKENI. This CDR3 region has 13 residues. The V and J ends lost 3 bases and 4 bases respectively, with 10 bases between them. The CDR3 DNA is TGTGCCAGCTCACCGTTGATCGGATACGAGCAGTACTTC. Translation: CASSPLIGYEQYF.

In this sample, this clone turned up a few times. This chain uses TRBV19 with TRBJ2-6, with D unclear. The CDR3 consists of 13 residues. The germline gives CDR1 LNHDA, CDR2 SQIVND (reference sequence). Between the trimmed V and J ends, which lost 4 bases and 3 bases, there was a span of 4 bases. DNA of the CDR3: TGTGCCAGTAGTACAGTTGGGGCCAACGTCCTGACTTTC. Protein sequence: CASSTVGANVLTF.

This clone was observed a single time. The rearrangement joins TRBV18 to TRBJ2-6; D is possibly TRBD1 (6 bases). Between the trimmed V and J ends, which lost 3 bases and 3 bases, there was a span of 15 bases. Germline V gene sequence: CDR1 KGHSH, CDR2 LQKENI. CDR3 length: 17 amino acids. The CDR3 coding sequence is TGTGCCAGCTCACCCAGGCTCGACAGGTTTGGGGCCAACGTCCTGACTTTC. Translated, it gives CASSPRLDRFGANVLTF. The complete variable domain, with remaining parts taken from reference TRBV18 and TRBJ2-6, reads NAGVMQNPRHLVRRRGQEARLRCSPMKGHSHVYWYRQLPEEGLKFMVYLQKENIIDESGMPKERFSAEFPKEGPSILRIQQVVRGDSAAYFCASSPRLDRFGANVLTFGAGSRLTVL.

The chain couples TRBV27 to TRBJ2-7, with D hard to call. V shed 5 bases and J shed 2 bases, with 4 bases lying between them. Germline values: CDR1 MNHEY, CDR2 SMNVEV (reference sequence). CDR3 size: 11 residues. This CDR3 reads CASSPPYEQYF. Here the CDR3 DNA reads TGTGCCAGCAGTCCCCCCTACGAGCAGTACTTC.

There are a few counts of this clone. The genes are TRBV6-5 and TRBJ1-1; D remains unclear. The CDR3 sequence is 14 residues long. Germline CDR1 reads MNHEY; CDR2 reads SVGAGI. V gave up 5 bases and J gave up 1 base, with 11 bases separating them. In DNA, the CDR3 is TGTGCCAGCAGTGAAAGGGAGGAGAACACTGAAGCTTTCTTT. It specifies CASSEREENTEAFF.

The J gene is TRBJ2-7, the V gene TRBV2; the match to TRBD2 covers 7 bases. The CDR3 has 16 residues. Germline CDR1 and CDR2: SNHLY and FYNNEI. The J segment lost 3 bases and the V segment lost 6 bases, leaving 14 bases of the junction unmatched. CDR3 amino acids: CASRIRKRDGVYEQYF. The DNA for the CDR3 is TGTGCCAGCAGGATCCGTAAGCGGGATGGGGTCTACGAGCAGTACTTC.

The V gene is TRBV5-1, the J gene TRBJ2-2; 10 nucleotides line up with TRBD2. CDR1 is SGHRS and CDR2 is YFSETQ in the germline V gene. Unmatched junction bases numbered 4, after V lost 2 bases and J lost 3 bases. CDR3 size: 16 residues. DNA for the CDR3: TGCGCCAGCAGCTTAATAGCGGGAGGAGACACCGGGGAGCTGTTTTTT. Its translation is CASSLIAGGDTGELFF. The variable domain in full, completed from reference TRBV5-1 and TRBJ2-2, reads KAGVTQTPRYLIKTRGQQVTLSCSPISGHRSVSWYQQTPGQGLQFLFEYFSETQRNKGNFPGRFSGRQFSNSRSEMNVSTLELGDSALYLCASSLIAGGDTGELFFGEGSRLTVL.

V is TRBV6-4 and J is TRBJ2-1, with D tentatively TRBD1 (6 bases). V was shortened by 9 bases and J by 7 bases, with 13 bases between the two germline ends. The CDR3 consists of 12 residues. Germline V gene lookup returns CDR1 MRHNA and CDR2 SNTAGT. CDR3 DNA sequence: TGTGCCAGAAACCGGGACACAAATGAGCAGTTCTTC. It yields the protein CARNRDTNEQFF.

The gene calls are TRBV5-1 and TRBJ2-7; D may be TRBD2 (6 bases). Germline assignment: CDR1 SGHRS and CDR2 YFSETQ. There are 14 residues in the CDR3. The V gene lost 1 base and the J gene lost 4 bases, with 12 bases spanning the gap. The CDR3 nucleotides read TGCGCCAGCAGCTTGTTCGGAGGGACTTACGAGCAGTACTTC. This encodes CASSLFGGTYEQYF.

The genes are TRBV25-1 and TRBJ2-1, with D perhaps matching TRBD1 (5 bases). The CDR3 is made up of 13 amino acids. V lost 5 bases to trimming and J lost 7 bases, with 12 bases between them. Germline V gives CDR1 MGHDK, CDR2 SYGVNS. As DNA, the CDR3 is TGTGCCAGCAGTCGTCCGCAGGGTAATGAGCAGTTCTTC. Protein sequence: CASSRPQGNEQFF.